What follows are 10 T cell receptor beta chains derived from one specimen sequenced in a study of blood T cells in healthy people across ages. The second PCR ran roughly 6 to 11 cycles with a sample-barcoded 5' primer and J-beta primers. One entry per CDR3 protein, called by TCRdb with MiXCR from the 5' RACE reads. In the table there are 1.5 million or so distinct CDR3 sequences, approximately 39% of which are singletons. The material sequenced was blood. The origin of the receptors is a woman aged 18-30 years in good health.

This chain uses TRBV9 with TRBJ1-4, with 7 bases that match TRBD1. This CDR3 has 15 residues. With 4 bases clipped from V and 7 bases from J, the junction kept 10 bases outside the gene matches. The germline gives CDR1 SGDLS, CDR2 YYNGEE. The CDR3 DNA sequence: TGTGCCAGCAGCCCACAGGGACAGTTACTTGAAAAACTGTTTTTT. It encodes CASSPQGQLLEKLFF.

The table lists this clonotype with a few counts. This chain connects TRBV12-3 or TRBV12-4 to TRBJ2-4; D is unclear. The J call may be wrong; the DNA end is better matched by TRBJ2-7. The CDR3 is 13 residues long. CDR3 region: CASSFPPGVEQYF. The CDR3 bases are TGTGCCAGCAGTTTTCCCCCGGGTGTCGAGCAGTACTTC.

The chain has TRBV20-1 and TRBJ2-5; 8 nucleotides agree with TRBD1. The CDR3 totals 13 residues. V lost 3 bases to trimming and J lost 4 bases; unmatched junction nucleotides: 4. Germline CDR1 DFQATT, CDR2 SNEGSKA (reference sequence). CDR3 DNA sequence: TGCAGTGCTAGCGCAGGGGGCGGAGAGACCCAGTACTTC. Amino acids: CSASAGGGETQYF.

The CDR3 DNA is TGTGCCAGCAGTCTCCTTGGACGGGTCTGGGAGATGGATACGCAGTATTTT. This sequence encodes CASSLLGRVWEMDTQYF. The chain links TRBV28 to TRBJ2-3, with D possibly being TRBD2 (5 bases). The CDR3 loop spans 17 amino acids. CDR1 is MDHEN and CDR2 is SYDVKM in the germline V gene. V lost 5 bases and J lost 6, with 24 bases in between.

The table lists this clonotype with a few counts. The V and J genes are TRBV30 and TRBJ1-5; weak D call: TRBD1 (6 bases). The CDR3 is made up of 13 amino acids. V lost 2 bases to trimming and J lost 5 bases, with 10 bases between them. The germline V gene has CDR1 GTSNPN and CDR2 SVGIG (reference sequence). The CDR3: CAWSLQGYQPQHF. The CDR3 DNA reads as TGTGCCTGGAGTCTACAGGGTTATCAGCCCCAGCATTTT.

This clonotype has ten or more counts. The J gene is TRBJ2-3, the V gene TRBV10-3; D possibly corresponds to TRBD2 (5 bases). The CDR3 runs to 14 residues. Trimming took off 0 bases at V and 1 base at J, with 5 bases between the two ends. The germline gives CDR1 ENHRY, CDR2 SYGVKD. CDR3 nucleotide sequence: TGTGCCATCAGTGAGTCGAGGGGCACAGATACGCAGTATTTT. This translates into CAISESRGTDTQYF.

The genes are TRBV4-1 and TRBJ1-5; unclear D gene. V lost 2 bases to trimming and J lost 4 bases, with 12 bases between them. Germline CDR1 MGHRA, CDR2 YSYEKL. The CDR3 contains 15 residues. The CDR3 region has the DNA TGCGCCAGCAGCCAACCCGGGCAGATAAATCAGCCCCAGCATTTT. It specifies CASSQPGQINQPQHF.

This clonotype was seen a few times. V gene TRBV12-5 combines with J gene TRBJ2-1; D gene ambiguous. Germline loops: CDR1 LGHNT, CDR2 FRNRAP. The germline V and J ends were trimmed by 9 bases and 0 bases, with 12 bases remaining between them. This CDR3 region has 14 residues. CDR3 sequence reads: CASAIRISYNEQFF. CDR3 sequence (DNA): TGTGCTAGCGCAATACGGATCTCCTACAATGAGCAGTTCTTC.

The chain is built from TRBV7-9 and TRBJ1-2, with 8 bases fitting TRBD1. The CDR3 totals 12 residues. Germline V gene sequence: CDR1 SEHNR, CDR2 FQNEAQ (reference sequence). V was clipped by 5 bases and J by 8 bases; unmatched bases: 4. The CDR3 here is CASSTGTGGYTF. The CDR3 DNA reads as TGTGCCAGCAGCACCGGGACAGGCGGCTACACCTTC.

This rearrangement joins TRBV2 to TRBJ2-7, with TRBD2 identical over 11 bases. Germline V gene data show CDR1 as SNHLY and CDR2 as FYNNEI. J gave up 3 bases and V 8 bases, and 3 bases lay outside the gene matches. The CDR3 runs 13 residues. The CDR3 bases are TGTGCCAGCGGAGGGACTAGCGGCTACGAGCAGTACTTC. Its translation is CASGGTSGYEQYF.